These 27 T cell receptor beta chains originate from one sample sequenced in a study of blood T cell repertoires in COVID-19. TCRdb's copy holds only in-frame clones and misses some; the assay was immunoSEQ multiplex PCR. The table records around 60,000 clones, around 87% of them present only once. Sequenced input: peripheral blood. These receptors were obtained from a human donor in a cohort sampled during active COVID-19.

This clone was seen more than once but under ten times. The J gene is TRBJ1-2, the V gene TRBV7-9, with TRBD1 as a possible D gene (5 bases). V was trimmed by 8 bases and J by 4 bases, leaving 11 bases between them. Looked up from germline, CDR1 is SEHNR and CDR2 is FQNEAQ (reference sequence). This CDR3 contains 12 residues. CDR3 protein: CASGDFSYGYTF. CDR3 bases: TGTGCCAGCGGGGACTTCTCCTATGGCTACACCTTC.

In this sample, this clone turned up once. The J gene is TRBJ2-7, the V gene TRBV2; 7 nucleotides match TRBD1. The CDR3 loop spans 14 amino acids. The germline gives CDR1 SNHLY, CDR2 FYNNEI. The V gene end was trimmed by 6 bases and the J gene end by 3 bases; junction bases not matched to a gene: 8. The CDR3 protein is CASSEQGQFYEQYF. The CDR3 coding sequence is TGTGCCAGCAGCGAACAGGGACAGTTCTACGAGCAGTACTTC.

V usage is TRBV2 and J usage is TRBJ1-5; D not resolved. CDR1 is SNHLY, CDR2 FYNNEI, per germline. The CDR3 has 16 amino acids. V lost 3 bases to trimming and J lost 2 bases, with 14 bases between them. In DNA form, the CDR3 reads TGTGCCAGCAGTGATCTGGTTCAGGTGGGCAATCAGCCCCAGCATTTT. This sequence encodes CASSDLVQVGNQPQHF.

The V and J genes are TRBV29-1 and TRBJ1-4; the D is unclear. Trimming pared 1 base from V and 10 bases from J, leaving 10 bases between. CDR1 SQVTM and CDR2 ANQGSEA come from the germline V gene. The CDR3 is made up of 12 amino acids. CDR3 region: CSVEGGSRKLFF. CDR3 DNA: TGCAGCGTTGAAGGCGGGTCCCGAAAACTGTTTTTT.

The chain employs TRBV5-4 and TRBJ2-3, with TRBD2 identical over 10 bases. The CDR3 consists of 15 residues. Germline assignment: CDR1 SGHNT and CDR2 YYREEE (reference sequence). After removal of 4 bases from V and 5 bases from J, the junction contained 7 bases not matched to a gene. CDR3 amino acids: CASSMGLAGVDTQYF. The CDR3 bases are TGTGCCAGCAGCATGGGGCTAGCGGGAGTAGATACGCAGTATTTT.

In nucleotides, the CDR3 is TGTGCCAGCAGGAGACTAGCGGGAGCAGATACGCAGTATTTT. It translates to CASRRLAGADTQYF. The chain is built from TRBV28 and TRBJ2-3, with TRBD2 matching 12 bases. Losses at the gene ends were 6 bases for V and 4 bases for J; bases not matched to a gene: 2. The germline gives CDR1 MDHEN, CDR2 SYDVKM. This CDR3 is 14 amino acids long.

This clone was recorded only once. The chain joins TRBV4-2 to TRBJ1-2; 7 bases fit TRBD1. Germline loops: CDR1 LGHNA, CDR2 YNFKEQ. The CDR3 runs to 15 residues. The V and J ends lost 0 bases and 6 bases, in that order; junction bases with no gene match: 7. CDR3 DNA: TGTGCCAGCAGCCAAGACGCTAACAGGGGCGATGGCTACACCTTC. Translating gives CASSQDANRGDGYTF.

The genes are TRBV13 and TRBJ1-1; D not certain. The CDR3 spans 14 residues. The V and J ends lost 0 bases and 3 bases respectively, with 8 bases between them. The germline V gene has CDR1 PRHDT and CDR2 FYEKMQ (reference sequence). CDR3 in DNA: TGTGCCAGCAGCTTAGGGGTTGGCCACACTGAAGCTTTCTTT. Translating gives CASSLGVGHTEAFF.

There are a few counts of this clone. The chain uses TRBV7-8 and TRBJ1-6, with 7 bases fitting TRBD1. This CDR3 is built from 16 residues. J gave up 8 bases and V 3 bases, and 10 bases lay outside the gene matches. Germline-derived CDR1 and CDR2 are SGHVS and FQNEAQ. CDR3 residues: CASSLGLDTGDSPLHF. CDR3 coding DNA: TGTGCCAGCAGCTTGGGCCTCGACACAGGGGATTCACCCCTCCACTTT.

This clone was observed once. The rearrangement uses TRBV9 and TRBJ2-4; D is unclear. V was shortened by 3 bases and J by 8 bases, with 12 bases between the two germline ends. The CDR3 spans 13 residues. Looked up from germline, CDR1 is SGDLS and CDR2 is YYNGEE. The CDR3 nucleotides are TGTGCCAGCAGCGCGACCCCCGCGGACATTCAGTACTTC. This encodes CASSATPADIQYF. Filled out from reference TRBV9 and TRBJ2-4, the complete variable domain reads DSGVTQTPKHLITATGQRVTLRCSPRSGDLSVYWYQQSLDQGLQFLIQYYNGEERAKGNILERFSAQQFPDLHSELNLSSLELGDSALYFCASSATPADIQYFGAGTRLSVL.

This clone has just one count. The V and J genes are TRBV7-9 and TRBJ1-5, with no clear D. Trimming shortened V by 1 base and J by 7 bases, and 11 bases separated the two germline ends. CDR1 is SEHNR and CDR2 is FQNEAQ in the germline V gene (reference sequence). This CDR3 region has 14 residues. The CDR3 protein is CASSLDGGLQPQHF. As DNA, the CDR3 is TGTGCCAGCAGCTTAGATGGAGGTTTGCAGCCCCAGCATTTT.

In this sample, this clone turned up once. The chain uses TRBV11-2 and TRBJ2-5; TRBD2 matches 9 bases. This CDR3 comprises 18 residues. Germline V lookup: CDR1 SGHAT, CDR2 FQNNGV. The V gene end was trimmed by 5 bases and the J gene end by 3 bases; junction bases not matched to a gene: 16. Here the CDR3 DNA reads TGTGCCAGCAGCCAATTATTAGCGGGAGTTAGGGTTAAAGAGACCCAGTACTTC. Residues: CASSQLLAGVRVKETQYF.

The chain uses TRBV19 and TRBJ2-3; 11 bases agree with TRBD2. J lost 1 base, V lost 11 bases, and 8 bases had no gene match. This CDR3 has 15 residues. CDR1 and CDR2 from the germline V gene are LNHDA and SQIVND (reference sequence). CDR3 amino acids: CAASGGPVGTDTQYF. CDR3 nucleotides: TGTGCCGCTAGCGGGGGGCCGGTCGGCACAGATACGCAGTATTTT.

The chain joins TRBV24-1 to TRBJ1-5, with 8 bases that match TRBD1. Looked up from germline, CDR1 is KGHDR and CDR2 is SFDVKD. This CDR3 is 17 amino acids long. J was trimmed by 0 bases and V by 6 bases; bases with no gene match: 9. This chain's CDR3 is CATSPGQGAYSNQPQHF. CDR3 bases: TGTGCCACCAGTCCTGGCCAGGGGGCTTATAGCAATCAGCCCCAGCATTTT.

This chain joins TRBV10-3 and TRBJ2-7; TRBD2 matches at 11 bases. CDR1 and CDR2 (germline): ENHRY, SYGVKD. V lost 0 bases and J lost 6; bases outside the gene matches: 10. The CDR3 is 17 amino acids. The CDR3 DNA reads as TGTGCCATCAGTGAGTCACCCACCGGTCTAGCGGGAGGCGAGCAGTACTTC. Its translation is CAISESPTGLAGGEQYF.

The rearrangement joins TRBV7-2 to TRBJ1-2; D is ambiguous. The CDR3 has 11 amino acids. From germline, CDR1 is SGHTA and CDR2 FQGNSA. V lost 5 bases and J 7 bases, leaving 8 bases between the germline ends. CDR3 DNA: TGTGCCAGCAGCCCCTGGAGTGGCTACACCTTC. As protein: CASSPWSGYTF.

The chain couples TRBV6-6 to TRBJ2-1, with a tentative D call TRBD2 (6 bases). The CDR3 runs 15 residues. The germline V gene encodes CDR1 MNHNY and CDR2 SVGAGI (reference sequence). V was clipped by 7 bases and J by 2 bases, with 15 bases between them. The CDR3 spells CASTGTSGAYNEQFF. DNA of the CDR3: TGTGCCAGCACCGGGACCTCGGGAGCCTACAATGAGCAGTTCTTC.

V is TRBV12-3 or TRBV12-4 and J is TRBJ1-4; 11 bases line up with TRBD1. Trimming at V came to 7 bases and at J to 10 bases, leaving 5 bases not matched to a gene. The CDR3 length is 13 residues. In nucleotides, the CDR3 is TGTGCCAGCACCCTGGGGACAGGGGGAAAACTGTTTTTT. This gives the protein CASTLGTGGKLFF.

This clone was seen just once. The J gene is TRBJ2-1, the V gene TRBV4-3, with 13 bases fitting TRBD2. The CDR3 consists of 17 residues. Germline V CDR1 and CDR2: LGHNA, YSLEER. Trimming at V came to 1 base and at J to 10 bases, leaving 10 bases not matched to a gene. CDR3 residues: CASSQGPGLAGEVEQFF. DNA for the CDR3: TGCGCCAGCAGCCAAGGGCCAGGACTAGCGGGAGAGGTAGAGCAGTTCTTC.

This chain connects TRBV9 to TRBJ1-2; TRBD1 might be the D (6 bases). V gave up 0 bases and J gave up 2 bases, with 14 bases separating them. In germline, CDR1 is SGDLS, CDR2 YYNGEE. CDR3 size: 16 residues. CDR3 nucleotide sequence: TGTGCCAGCAGCGTAGATGATGAGGGGGGGAACTATGGCTACACCTTC. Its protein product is CASSVDDEGGNYGYTF.

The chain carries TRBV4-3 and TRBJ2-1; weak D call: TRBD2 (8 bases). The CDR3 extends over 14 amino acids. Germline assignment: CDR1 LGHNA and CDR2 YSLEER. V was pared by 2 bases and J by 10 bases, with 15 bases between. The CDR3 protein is CASSQYSGDREQFF. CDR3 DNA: TGCGCCAGCAGCCAATATAGCGGGGACAGAGAGCAGTTCTTC.

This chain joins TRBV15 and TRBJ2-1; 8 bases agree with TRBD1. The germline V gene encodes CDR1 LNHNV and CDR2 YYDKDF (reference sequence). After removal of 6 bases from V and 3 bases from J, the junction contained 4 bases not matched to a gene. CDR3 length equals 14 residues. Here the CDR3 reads CATRGQDLYNEQFF. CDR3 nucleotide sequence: TGTGCCACCAGGGGACAGGACCTCTACAATGAGCAGTTCTTC.

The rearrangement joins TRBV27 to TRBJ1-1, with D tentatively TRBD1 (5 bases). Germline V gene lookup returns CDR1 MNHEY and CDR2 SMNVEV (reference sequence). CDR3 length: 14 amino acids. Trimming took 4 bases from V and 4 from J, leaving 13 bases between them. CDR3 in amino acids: CASSYGRDTTEAFF. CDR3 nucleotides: TGTGCCAGCAGTTATGGCAGGGATACCACTGAAGCTTTCTTT.

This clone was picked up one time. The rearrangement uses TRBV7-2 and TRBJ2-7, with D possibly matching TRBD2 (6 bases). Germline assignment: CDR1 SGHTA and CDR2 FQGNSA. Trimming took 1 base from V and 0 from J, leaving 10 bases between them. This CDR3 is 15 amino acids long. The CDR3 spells CASSLGGMSSYEQYF. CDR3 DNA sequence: TGTGCCAGCAGCTTAGGCGGGATGAGCTCCTACGAGCAGTACTTC.

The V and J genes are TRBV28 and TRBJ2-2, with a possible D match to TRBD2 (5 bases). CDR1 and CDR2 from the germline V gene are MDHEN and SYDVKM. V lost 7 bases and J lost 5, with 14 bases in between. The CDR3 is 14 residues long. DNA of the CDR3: TGTGCCAGCATGGAACTAGGCTCAACCGGGGAGCTGTTTTTT. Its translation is CASMELGSTGELFF.

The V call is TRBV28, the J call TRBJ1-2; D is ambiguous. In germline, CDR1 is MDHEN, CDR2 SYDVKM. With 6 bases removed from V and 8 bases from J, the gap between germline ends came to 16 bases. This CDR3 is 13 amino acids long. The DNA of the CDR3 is TGTGCCAGCAGCCCCGACTCAGCTAGGGGCTACACCTTC. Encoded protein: CASSPDSARGYTF.

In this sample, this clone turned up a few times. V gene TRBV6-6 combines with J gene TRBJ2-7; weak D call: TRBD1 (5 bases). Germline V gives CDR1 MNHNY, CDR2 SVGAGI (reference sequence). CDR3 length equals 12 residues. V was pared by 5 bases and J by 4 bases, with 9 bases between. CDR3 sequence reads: CASSGASYEQYF. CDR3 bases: TGTGCCAGCAGTGGGGCCTCATACGAGCAGTACTTC.